A single sample gave rise to the 4 T cell receptor beta chains below, sequenced in a study of blood T cells in healthy people across ages. A second PCR, run for about 7 to 11 cycles, used a sample-barcoded 5' primer plus a J-beta primer mix. One entry per CDR3 protein results from TCRdb running MiXCR on the 5' RACE reads. The profile covers 1.5 million or so distinct CDR3 sequences, with 42% appearing a single time and 7.9% taken by the ten largest. The sequencing sample was made of blood. The receptors were gathered from a woman aged 18 to 35 in good health.

This clonotype occurred many times. V is TRBV10-3 and J is TRBJ2-1, with no clear D. The CDR3 consists of 13 residues. Germline V gene sequence: CDR1 ENHRY, CDR2 SYGVKD. V was pared by 2 bases and J by 6 bases, with 8 bases between. The CDR3 bases are TGTGCCATCAGTGAGGGGATAAGCAATGAGCAGTTCTTC. Encoded protein: CAISEGISNEQFF.

This chain uses TRBV2 with TRBJ1-2; TRBD1 aligns across 7 bases. The V gene end was trimmed by 5 bases and the J gene end by 7 bases; junction bases not matched to a gene: 10. CDR1 is SNHLY, CDR2 FYNNEI, per germline. This CDR3 region has 14 residues. The CDR3 here is CASSLRGAGGGYTF. CDR3 nucleotide sequence: TGTGCCAGCAGTCTCAGGGGTGCAGGGGGTGGCTACACCTTC.

With respect to this clonotype: Just one base apart from a much larger clone, this may be a read error. CDR3 amino acids: CSARRGTVEQYF. DNA of the CDR3: TGCAGCGCCCGTCGGGGTACCGTTGAGCAGTACTTC. The chain recombines TRBV29-1 with TRBJ2-5; possible D gene TRBD2, 5 bases. The CDR3 sequence is 12 residues long. Deletions cut 7 bases from V and 11 bases from J, with 20 bases between. CDR1 is SQVTM and CDR2 is ANQGSEA in the germline V gene.

This clonotype occurred a few times. V usage is TRBV20-1 and J usage is TRBJ2-3; 8 bases map to TRBD2. J lost 2 bases, V lost 6 bases, and 10 bases had no gene match. Germline CDR1 and CDR2: DFQATT and SNEGSKA (reference sequence). The CDR3 is 15 amino acids. CDR3 protein: CSAPPVAGHTDTQYF. DNA for the CDR3: TGCAGTGCGCCCCCCGTAGCGGGACACACAGATACGCAGTATTTT.